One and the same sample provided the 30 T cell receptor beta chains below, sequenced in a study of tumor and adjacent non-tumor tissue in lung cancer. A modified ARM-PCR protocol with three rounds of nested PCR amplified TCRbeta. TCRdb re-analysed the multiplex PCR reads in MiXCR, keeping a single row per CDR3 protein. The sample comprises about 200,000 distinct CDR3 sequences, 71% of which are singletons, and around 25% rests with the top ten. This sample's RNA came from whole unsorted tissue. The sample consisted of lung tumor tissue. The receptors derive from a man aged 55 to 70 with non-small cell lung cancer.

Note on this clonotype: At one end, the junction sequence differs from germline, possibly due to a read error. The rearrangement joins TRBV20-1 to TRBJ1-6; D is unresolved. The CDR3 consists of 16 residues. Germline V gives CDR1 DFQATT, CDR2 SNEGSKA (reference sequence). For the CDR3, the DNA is TGCAGTGCTAGAGATCCAATCAGCCCCTATATTTCAACCCTCCACTTT. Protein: CSARDPISPYISTLHF.

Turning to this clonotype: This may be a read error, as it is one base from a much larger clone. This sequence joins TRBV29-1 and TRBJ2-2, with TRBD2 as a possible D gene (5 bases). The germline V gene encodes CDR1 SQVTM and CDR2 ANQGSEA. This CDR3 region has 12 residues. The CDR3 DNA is TGCAGCGTCCAGCCGAACACCGGGGAGCTGTCTTTT. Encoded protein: CSVQPNTGELSF.

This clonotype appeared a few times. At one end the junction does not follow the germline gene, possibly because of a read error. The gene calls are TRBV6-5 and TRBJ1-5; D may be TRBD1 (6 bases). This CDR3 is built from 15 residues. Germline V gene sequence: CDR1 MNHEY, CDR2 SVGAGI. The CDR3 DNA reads TGTACCAGCAGTAATACAGGGACGGGCAACCAGCCCCAGCATTTT. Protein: CTSSNTGTGNQPQHF.

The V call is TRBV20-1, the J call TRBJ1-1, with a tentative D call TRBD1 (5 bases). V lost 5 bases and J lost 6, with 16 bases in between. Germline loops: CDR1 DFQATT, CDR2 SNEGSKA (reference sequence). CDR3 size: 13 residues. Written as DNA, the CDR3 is TGCAGTGCTGCTCGACATGGGGGGGCTGAAGCTTTCTTT. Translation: CSAARHGGAEAFF.

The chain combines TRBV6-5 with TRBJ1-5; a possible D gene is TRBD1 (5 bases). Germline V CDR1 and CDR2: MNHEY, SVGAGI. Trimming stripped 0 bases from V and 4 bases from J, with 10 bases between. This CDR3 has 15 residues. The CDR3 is CASSYSGHANQPQHF. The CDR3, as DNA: TGTGCCAGCAGTTACTCTGGACATGCTAATCAGCCCCAGCATTTT.

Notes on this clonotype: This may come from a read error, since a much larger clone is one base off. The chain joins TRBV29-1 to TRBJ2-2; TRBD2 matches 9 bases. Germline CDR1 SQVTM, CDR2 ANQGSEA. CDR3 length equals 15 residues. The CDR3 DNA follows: TGCAGCGTCCAAAGCGGGGGGACTAACACCGGGGAGCTGCTTTTT. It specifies CSVQSGGTNTGELLF.

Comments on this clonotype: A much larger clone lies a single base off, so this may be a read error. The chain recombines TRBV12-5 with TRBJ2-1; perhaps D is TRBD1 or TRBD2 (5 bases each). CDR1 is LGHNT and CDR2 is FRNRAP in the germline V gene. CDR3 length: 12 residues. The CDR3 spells CTSGLRGTGQFF. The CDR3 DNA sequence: TGTACTAGTGGTTTGAGGGGAACGGGGCAGTTCTTC.

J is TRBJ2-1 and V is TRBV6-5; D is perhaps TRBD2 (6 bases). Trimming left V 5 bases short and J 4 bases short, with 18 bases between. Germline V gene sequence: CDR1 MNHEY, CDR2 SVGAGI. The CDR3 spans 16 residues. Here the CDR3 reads CASSLEGAGTYNEQFF. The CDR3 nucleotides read TGTGCCAGCAGTCTCGAAGGGGCGGGGACTTACAATGAGCAGTTCTTC.

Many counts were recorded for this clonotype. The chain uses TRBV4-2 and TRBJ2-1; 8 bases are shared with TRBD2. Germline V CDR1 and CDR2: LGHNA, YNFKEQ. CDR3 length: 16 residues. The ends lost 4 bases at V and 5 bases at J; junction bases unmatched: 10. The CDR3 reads CASSLQGLAYHNEQFF. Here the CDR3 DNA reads TGTGCCAGCAGCCTTCAAGGACTAGCCTACCACAATGAGCAGTTCTTC.

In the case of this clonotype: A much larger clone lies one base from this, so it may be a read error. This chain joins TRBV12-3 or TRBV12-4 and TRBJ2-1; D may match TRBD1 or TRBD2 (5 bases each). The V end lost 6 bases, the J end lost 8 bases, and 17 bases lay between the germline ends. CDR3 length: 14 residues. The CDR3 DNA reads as TGTGCCAGCAGAGTCGGGACGCCGGGCGATGAGCAGTTCTTC. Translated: CASRVGTPGDEQFF.

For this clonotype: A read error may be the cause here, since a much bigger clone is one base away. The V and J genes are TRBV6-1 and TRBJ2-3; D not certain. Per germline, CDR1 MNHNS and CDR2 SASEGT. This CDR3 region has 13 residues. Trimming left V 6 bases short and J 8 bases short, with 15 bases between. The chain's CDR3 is CASRASESGTQYF. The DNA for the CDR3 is TGTGCCAGCAGGGCCTCGGAGTCGGGTACGCAGTATTTT.

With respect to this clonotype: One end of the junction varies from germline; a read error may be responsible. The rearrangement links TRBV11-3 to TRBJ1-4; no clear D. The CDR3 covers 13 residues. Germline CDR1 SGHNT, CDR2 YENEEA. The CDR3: CASSSSDNEKLFF. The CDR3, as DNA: TGTGCCAGCAGCTCGAGCGATAATGAAAAATTGTTTTTT.

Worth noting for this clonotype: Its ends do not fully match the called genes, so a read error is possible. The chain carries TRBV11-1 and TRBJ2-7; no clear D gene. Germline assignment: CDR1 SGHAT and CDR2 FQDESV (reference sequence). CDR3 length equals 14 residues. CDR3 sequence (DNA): TGTGCCAGCAGCGTGGATAGTGTATCCTACGAGAAGTACTTC. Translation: CASSVDSVSYEKYF.

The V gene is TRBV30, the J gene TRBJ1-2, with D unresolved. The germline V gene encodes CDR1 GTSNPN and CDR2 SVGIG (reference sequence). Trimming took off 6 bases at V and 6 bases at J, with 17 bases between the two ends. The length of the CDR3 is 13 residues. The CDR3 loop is CACNQWGSDGYTF. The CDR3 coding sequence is TGTGCCTGTAATCAATGGGGAAGTGATGGCTACACCTTC.

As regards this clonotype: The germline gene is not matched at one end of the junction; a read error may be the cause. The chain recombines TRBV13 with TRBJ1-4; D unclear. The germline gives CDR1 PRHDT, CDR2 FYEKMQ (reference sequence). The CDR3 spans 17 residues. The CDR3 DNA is TGTACCAGCAGCCCGTACAAACTCCCGACCGGTAATGAAAAACTGTTTTTT. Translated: CTSSPYKLPTGNEKLFF. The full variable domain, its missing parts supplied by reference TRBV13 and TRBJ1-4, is AAGVIQSPRHLIKEKRETATLKCYPIPRHDTVYWYQQGPGQDPQFLISFYEKMQSDKGSIPDRFSAQQFSDYHSELNMSSLELGDSALYFCTSSPYKLPTGNEKLFFGSGTQLSVL.

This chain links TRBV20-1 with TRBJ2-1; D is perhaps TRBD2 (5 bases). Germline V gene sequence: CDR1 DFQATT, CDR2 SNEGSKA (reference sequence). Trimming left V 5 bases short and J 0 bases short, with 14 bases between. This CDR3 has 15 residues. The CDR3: CSASRAGPSYNEQFF. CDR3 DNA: TGCAGTGCTTCCCGGGCGGGCCCCTCCTACAATGAGCAGTTCTTC.

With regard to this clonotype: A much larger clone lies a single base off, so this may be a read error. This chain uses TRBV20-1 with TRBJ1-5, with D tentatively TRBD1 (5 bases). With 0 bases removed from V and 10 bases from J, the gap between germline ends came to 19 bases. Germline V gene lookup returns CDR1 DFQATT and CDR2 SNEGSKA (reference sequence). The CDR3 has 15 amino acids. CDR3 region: CSARDRRGGGHPQHF. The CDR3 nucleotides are TGCAGTGCTAGAGATCGAAGGGGTGGAGGGCACCCCCAGCATTTT.

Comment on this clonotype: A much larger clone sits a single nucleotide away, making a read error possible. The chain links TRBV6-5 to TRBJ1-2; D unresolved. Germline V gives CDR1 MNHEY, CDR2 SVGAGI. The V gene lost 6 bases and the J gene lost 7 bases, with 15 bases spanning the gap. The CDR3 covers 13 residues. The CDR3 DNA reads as TGTGCCAGCAGCCCCAGCGGTGAGTGTGGCTACACCTTC. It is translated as CASSPSGECGYTF.

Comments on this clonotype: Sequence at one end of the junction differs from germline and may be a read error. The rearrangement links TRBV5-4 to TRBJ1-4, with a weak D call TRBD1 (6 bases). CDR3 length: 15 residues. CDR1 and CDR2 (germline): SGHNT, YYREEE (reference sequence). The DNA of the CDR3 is TGTGCCAGCAGCGCACAGGGTGCAGTTCGGGAAATACTGTTTTTT. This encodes CASSAQGAVREILFF.

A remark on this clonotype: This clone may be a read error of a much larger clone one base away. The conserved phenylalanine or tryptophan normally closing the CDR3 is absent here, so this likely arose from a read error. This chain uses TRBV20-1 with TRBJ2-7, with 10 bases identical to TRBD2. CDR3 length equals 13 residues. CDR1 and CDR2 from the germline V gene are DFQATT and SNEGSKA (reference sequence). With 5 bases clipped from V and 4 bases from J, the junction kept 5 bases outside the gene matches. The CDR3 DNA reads TGCAGTGCTCAGGGGACTAGCGCGTACGAGCAGTACTAC. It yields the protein CSAQGTSAYEQYY.

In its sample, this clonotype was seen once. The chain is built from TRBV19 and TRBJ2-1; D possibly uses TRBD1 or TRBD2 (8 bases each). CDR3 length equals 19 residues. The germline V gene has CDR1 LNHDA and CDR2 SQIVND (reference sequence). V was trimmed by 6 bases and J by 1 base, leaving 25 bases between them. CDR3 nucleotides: TGTGCCAGTAGATCCTTGATTAGCGGGACAGGAGGATCCTACAATGAGCAGTTCTTC. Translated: CASRSLISGTGGSYNEQFF. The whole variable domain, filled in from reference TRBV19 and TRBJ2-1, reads DGGITQSPKYLFRKEGQNVTLSCEQNLNHDAMYWYRQDPGQGLRLIYYSQIVNDFQKGDIAEGYSVSREKKESFPLTVTSAQKNPTAFYLCASRSLISGTGGSYNEQFFGPGTRLTVL.

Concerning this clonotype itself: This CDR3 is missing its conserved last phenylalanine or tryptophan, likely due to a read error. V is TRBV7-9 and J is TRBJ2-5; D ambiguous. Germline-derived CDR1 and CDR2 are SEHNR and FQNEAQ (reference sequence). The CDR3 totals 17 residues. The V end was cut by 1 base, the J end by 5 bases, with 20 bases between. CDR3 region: CASSLGITTNEQETQYI. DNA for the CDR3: TGTGCCAGCAGCTTAGGAATTACTACCAACGAGCAGGAGACCCAGTACATC.

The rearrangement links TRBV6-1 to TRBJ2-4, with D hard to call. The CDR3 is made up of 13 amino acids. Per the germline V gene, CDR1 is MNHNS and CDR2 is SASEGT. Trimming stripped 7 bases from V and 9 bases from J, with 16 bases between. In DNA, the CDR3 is TGTGCCAGCACCGAACCCAATGATGCCATTCAGTACTTC. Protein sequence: CASTEPNDAIQYF.

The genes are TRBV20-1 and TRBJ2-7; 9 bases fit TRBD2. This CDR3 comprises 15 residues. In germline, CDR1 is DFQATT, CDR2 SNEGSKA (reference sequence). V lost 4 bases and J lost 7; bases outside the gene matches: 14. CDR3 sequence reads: CSAIRLAATTNEQYF. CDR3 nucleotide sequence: TGCAGTGCTATCCGACTAGCGGCGACCACTAATGAGCAGTACTTC.

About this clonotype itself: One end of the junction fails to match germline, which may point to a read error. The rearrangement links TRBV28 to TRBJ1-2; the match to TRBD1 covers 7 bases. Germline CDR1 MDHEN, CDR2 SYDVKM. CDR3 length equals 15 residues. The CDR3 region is CASSNGHRGVYDYTF. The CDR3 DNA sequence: TGTGCCAGCAGTAACGGACACAGGGGAGTCTATGACTACACCTTC.

The CDR3 DNA is TGTGCCAGCAGCTACCAAGCGGGGGCTTACAAGCAGTACTTC. Translated: CASSYQAGAYKQYF. The chain recombines TRBV7-9 with TRBJ2-7, with 8 nucleotides matching TRBD2. CDR1 and CDR2 from the germline V gene are SEHNR and FQNEAQ (reference sequence). J gave up 8 bases and V 4 bases, and 10 bases lay outside the gene matches. CDR3 size: 14 residues.

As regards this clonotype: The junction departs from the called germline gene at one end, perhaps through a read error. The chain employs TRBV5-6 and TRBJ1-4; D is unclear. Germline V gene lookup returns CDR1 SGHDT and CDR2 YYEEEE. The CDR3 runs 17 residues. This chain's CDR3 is CASSLVTSLSGGEKLFF. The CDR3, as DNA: TGTGCCAGCAGCTTGGTTACCTCTCTCAGCGGTGGTGAAAAGCTGTTTTTT.

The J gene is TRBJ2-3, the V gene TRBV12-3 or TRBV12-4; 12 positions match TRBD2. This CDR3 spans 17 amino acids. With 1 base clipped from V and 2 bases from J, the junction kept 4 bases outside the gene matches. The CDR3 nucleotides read TGTGCCAGCAGTTTAGGGGCTAGCGGGAGGGCCACAGATACGCAGTATTTT. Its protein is CASSLGASGRATDTQYF.

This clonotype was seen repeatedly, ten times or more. CDR3 DNA sequence: TGTGCCAGCAGTCGACTAGCGGGGCAGTTCTTC. Its protein product is CASSRLAGQFF. The chain recombines TRBV12-3 or TRBV12-4 with TRBJ2-1, with TRBD2 identical over 10 bases. V lost 5 bases, J lost 12 bases, and 1 base stayed unmatched. This CDR3 has 11 amino acids.

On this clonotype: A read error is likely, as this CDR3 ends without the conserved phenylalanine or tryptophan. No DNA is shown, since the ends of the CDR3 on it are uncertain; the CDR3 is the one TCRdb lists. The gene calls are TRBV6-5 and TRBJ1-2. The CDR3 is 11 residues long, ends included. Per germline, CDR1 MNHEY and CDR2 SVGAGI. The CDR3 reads CASGANYGYAL.